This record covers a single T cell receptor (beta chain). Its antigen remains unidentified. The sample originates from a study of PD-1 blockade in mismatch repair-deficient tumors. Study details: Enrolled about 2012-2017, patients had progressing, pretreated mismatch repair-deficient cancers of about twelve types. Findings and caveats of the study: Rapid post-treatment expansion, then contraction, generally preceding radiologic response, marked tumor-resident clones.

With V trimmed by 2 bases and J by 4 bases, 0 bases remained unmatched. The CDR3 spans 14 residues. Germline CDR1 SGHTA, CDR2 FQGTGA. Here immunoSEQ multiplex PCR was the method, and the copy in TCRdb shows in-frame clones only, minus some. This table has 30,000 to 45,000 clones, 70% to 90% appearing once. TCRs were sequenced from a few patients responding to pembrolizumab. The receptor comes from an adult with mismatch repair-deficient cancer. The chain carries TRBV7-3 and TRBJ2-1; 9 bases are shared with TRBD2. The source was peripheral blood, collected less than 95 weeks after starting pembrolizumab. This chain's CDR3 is CASSLAGGYNEQFF. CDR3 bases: TGTGCCAGCAGCTTAGCGGGAGGGTACAATGAGCAGTTCTTC.